Below, 21 T cell receptor beta chains from the same sample are listed, as sequenced in a study of graft-versus-host responses after intestinal transplantation. These receptors have no known antigen. Some clones are missing from TCRdb's copy, which holds only in-frame ones; the method was immunoSEQ multiplex PCR. The sample has roughly 110,000 clones; roughly 92% are singletons. The specimen comprised unstimulated CD4+ T cells sorted from spleen or lymph node cells, sampled before transplant. The receptors come from a human donor who was the organ donor for an intestinal transplant.

V is TRBV2 and J is TRBJ2-2, with 7 nucleotides matching TRBD2. CDR3 length equals 15 residues. V gave up 3 bases and J gave up 6 bases; unmatched junction bases: 7. Per the germline V gene, CDR1 is SNHLY and CDR2 is FYNNEI. DNA for the CDR3: TGTGCCAGCAGTGAGGGGGGAAGCGGGGCCGGGGAGCTGTTTTTT. This gives the protein CASSEGGSGAGELFF.

The CDR3 DNA reads as TGTGCCAGCAGAACAGCCAAAAACATTCAGTACTTC. It codes for CASRTAKNIQYF. This rearrangement joins TRBV11-2 to TRBJ2-4; D is unresolved. The germline gives CDR1 SGHAT, CDR2 FQNNGV. The CDR3 totals 12 residues. V gave up 6 bases and J gave up 0 bases, with 3 bases separating them. Based on the CDR3 plus reference TRBV11-2 and TRBJ2-4, the full variable domain is EAGVAQSPRYKIIEKRQSVAFWCNPISGHATLYWYQQILGQGPKLLIQFQNNGVVDDSQLPKDRFSAERLKGVDSTLKIQPAKLEDSAVYLCASRTAKNIQYFGAGTRLSVL.

The rearrangement links TRBV30 to TRBJ1-5, with D unresolved. The length of the CDR3 is 12 residues. The V end was cut by 1 base, the J end by 2 bases, with 3 bases between. Germline loops: CDR1 GTSNPN, CDR2 SVGIG (reference sequence). The CDR3 sequence is CAWSGGNQPQHF. CDR3 coding DNA: TGTGCCTGGAGTGGGGGCAATCAGCCCCAGCATTTT.

This sequence joins TRBV8-2 and TRBJ2-6; the table's D call, TRBD1, was not checked against the DNA. TRBV8-2 is a listed pseudogene. The CDR3 runs to 17 residues. For the CDR3, the DNA is TGTGGCACGTCATTAATGATAACACAAAGTCGGGCCAACGTCCTGACTTTC. The encoded protein is CGTSLMITQSRANVLTF.

The chain is built from TRBV5-4 and TRBJ2-5; a weak D match, TRBD1 (6 bases). Per germline, CDR1 SGHNT and CDR2 YYREEE (reference sequence). V lost 4 bases to trimming and J lost 4 bases, with 17 bases between them. The CDR3 consists of 15 residues. As DNA, the CDR3 is TGTGCCAGCAGCCCGAGGGAATACAGGGTAGAGACCCAGTACTTC. Amino acids: CASSPREYRVETQYF.

This sequence joins TRBV5-1 and TRBJ1-2; 7 bases map to TRBD1. Germline V gene sequence: CDR1 SGHRS, CDR2 YFSETQ. The CDR3 totals 13 residues. V shed 4 bases, J shed 7 bases, and the junction held 7 bases outside the gene matches. The CDR3 DNA is TGCGCCAGCAGCCGAACAGGGGTCTCTGGCTACACCTTC. This gives the protein CASSRTGVSGYTF.

About this clone: No conserved phenylalanine or tryptophan is present at the end of the CDR3, so a read error is the likely explanation. The rearrangement joins TRBV4-2 to TRBJ2-3; TRBD2 matches 10 bases. Per germline, CDR1 LGHNA and CDR2 YNFKEQ. The CDR3 spans 16 residues. Trimming removed 5 bases from V and 4 bases from J; junction bases left unmatched: 9. CDR3: CASSAASGGGPDTQYL. The DNA for the CDR3 is TGTGCCAGCAGCGCGGCGAGCGGGGGGGGCCCAGATACGCAGTATCTT.

V is TRBV18 and J is TRBJ1-1; 9 bases fit TRBD1. CDR1 KGHSH and CDR2 LQKENI come from the germline V gene. After removal of 6 bases from V and 7 bases from J, the junction contained 9 bases not matched to a gene. This CDR3 contains 14 residues. This chain's CDR3 is CASSPDRGGYEAFF. CDR3 sequence (DNA): TGTGCCAGCTCGCCGGACAGGGGCGGGTATGAAGCTTTCTTT. Looking up the rest from reference TRBV18 and TRBJ1-1 gives the full variable domain: NAGVMQNPRHLVRRRGQEARLRCSPMKGHSHVYWYRQLPEEGLKFMVYLQKENIIDESGMPKERFSAEFPKEGPSILRIQQVVRGDSAAYFCASSPDRGGYEAFFGQGTRLTVV.

This chain connects TRBV29-1 to TRBJ2-1; D might be TRBD2 (6 bases). The CDR3 consists of 13 residues. Germline assignment: CDR1 SQVTM and CDR2 ANQGSEA. The germline V and J ends were trimmed by 6 bases and 0 bases, with 9 bases remaining between them. The CDR3 DNA is TGCAGCGTCTTAGCGGACTCCTACAATGAGCAGTTCTTC. It codes for CSVLADSYNEQFF.

This clone has only one observation. The rearrangement joins TRBV19 to TRBJ1-4; D is unresolved. The ends were cut back, 5 bases at V and 10 bases at J, with 8 bases in the middle. The CDR3 length is 11 residues. CDR1 and CDR2 (germline): LNHDA, SQIVND (reference sequence). CDR3 nucleotides: TGTGCCAGTAGTGTACTGGGAAAACTGTTTTTT. Its protein is CASSVLGKLFF.

The chain uses TRBV7-2 and TRBJ1-1; D is ambiguous. Trimming took off 5 bases at V and 1 base at J, with 8 bases between the two ends. This CDR3 region has 13 residues. Germline CDR1 is SGHTA and CDR2 is FQGNSA. The CDR3 reads CASSISQNTEAFF. The CDR3 DNA reads TGTGCCAGCAGCATCTCACAGAACACTGAAGCTTTCTTT.

For the CDR3, the DNA is TGTGCCAGTAGTACGCGGAACTACAATGAGCAGTTCTTC. This encodes CASSTRNYNEQFF. The genes are TRBV19 and TRBJ2-1, with D uncertain. Germline CDR1 and CDR2: LNHDA and SQIVND (reference sequence). The CDR3 extends over 13 amino acids. V was shortened by 4 bases and J by 3 bases, with 7 bases between the two germline ends.

The rearrangement joins TRBV4-1 to TRBJ2-7; the D is unclear. Germline CDR1 and CDR2: MGHRA and YSYEKL. The length of the CDR3 is 13 residues. Trimming removed 0 bases at V and 7 bases at J, with 10 bases between. As DNA, the CDR3 is TGCGCCAGCAGCCAAGAGACTGCCTGGGAGCAGTACTTC. Translation gives CASSQETAWEQYF.

J is TRBJ1-1 and V is TRBV30; the D is unclear. Germline assignment: CDR1 GTSNPN and CDR2 SVGIG (reference sequence). This CDR3 is 13 amino acids long. Trimming cost V 3 bases and J 1 base, with 9 bases left between them. CDR3 in amino acids: CAWRPGGNTEAFF. CDR3 DNA: TGTGCCTGGAGGCCGGGTGGGAACACTGAAGCTTTCTTT.

This clone was seen only once. This chain joins TRBV6-1 and TRBJ2-1; tentative D call: TRBD1 (5 bases). V was cut by 5 bases and J by 0 bases, with 11 bases left in between. The CDR3 sequence is 15 residues long. Germline V gives CDR1 MNHNS, CDR2 SASEGT. The CDR3 DNA reads as TGTGCCAGCAGTCCCAGGGTCAGCTCCTACAATGAGCAGTTCTTC. As protein: CASSPRVSSYNEQFF.

CDR3 residues: CASSLALTGEFNSPLHF. Written as DNA, the CDR3 is TGCGCCAGCAGCTTGGCTCTGACAGGCGAATTTAATTCACCCCTCCACTTT. This sequence joins TRBV5-1 and TRBJ1-6; a possible D gene is TRBD1 (6 bases). There are 17 residues in the CDR3. Germline V CDR1 and CDR2: SGHRS, YFSETQ. V was trimmed by 0 bases and J by 6 bases, leaving 16 bases between them.

This chain joins TRBV5-6 and TRBJ1-1; D is ambiguous. Trimming left V 2 bases short and J 0 bases short, with 5 bases between. This CDR3 is 13 amino acids long. The germline V gene has CDR1 SGHDT and CDR2 YYEEEE. This CDR3 reads CASSFPMNTEAFF. CDR3 DNA sequence: TGTGCCAGCAGCTTCCCCATGAACACTGAAGCTTTCTTT.

The V gene is TRBV13, the J gene TRBJ2-2; 10 nucleotides line up with TRBD2. The J segment lost 4 bases and the V segment lost 0 bases, leaving 2 bases of the junction unmatched. From germline, CDR1 is PRHDT and CDR2 FYEKMQ (reference sequence). The CDR3 length is 16 residues. The DNA of the CDR3 is TGTGCCAGCAGCTTAGGAAGCGGGAGGGGCACCGGGGAGCTGTTTTTT. It translates to CASSLGSGRGTGELFF.

The CDR3 loop is CASSRRLAGARALYF. CDR3 nucleotide sequence: TGTGCCAGCAGCCGTAGGCTAGCGGGAGCGAGGGCACTGTACTTC. This rearrangement joins TRBV28 to TRBJ2-7; 10 bases line up with TRBD2. Germline lookup yields CDR1 MDHEN and CDR2 SYDVKM. The CDR3 covers 15 residues. Trimming cost V 6 bases and J 12 bases; bases outside gene matches: 17.

The chain couples TRBV7-9 to TRBJ1-4; a possible D gene is TRBD1 (6 bases). The ends were cut back, 5 bases at V and 8 bases at J, with 12 bases in the middle. Germline CDR1 and CDR2: SEHNR and FQNEAQ (reference sequence). CDR3 length equals 13 residues. The CDR3 DNA sequence: TGTGCCAGCAGCCGACCTACAGGGGAAAAACTGTTTTTT. Amino acid sequence: CASSRPTGEKLFF.

CDR3 sequence (DNA): TGCGCCAGCAGTCCCGGATGGAAACAGGGAGTCACAGATACGCAGTATTTT. As protein: CASSPGWKQGVTDTQYF. The chain joins TRBV23-1 to TRBJ2-3, with TRBD1 as a possible D gene (6 bases). TRBV23-1 is flagged as an ORF with uncertain function. V was trimmed by 4 bases and J by 2 bases, leaving 19 bases between them. The CDR3 length is 17 residues.